Shown below are 22 T cell receptor beta chains from a single sample sequenced in a study of blood T cells in healthy people across ages. Combining a sample-barcoded 5' primer with a J-beta primer mix, a second PCR ran for about 7 to 11 cycles. Via MiXCR, TCRdb re-called the 5' RACE reads, giving one row per CDR3 protein. The data show over 600,000 distinct CDR3 sequences, 46% seen once. Material: blood. The receptors stem from a man at least 80 years old in good health.

This clonotype has only a few counts. The chain joins TRBV28 to TRBJ2-7, with 7 bases that match TRBD1. The CDR3 loop spans 16 amino acids. In germline, CDR1 is MDHEN, CDR2 SYDVKM. J was trimmed by 6 bases and V by 7 bases; bases with no gene match: 18. The CDR3 loop reads CASTIGRTGRLREQYF. Written as DNA, the CDR3 is TGTGCCAGCACCATCGGCCGGACAGGCCGCCTCCGCGAGCAGTACTTC.

The rearrangement uses TRBV18 and TRBJ2-2; D call uncertain. This CDR3 is built from 15 residues. Trimming shortened V by 0 bases and J by 1 base, and 6 bases separated the two germline ends. CDR1 is KGHSH and CDR2 is LQKENI in the germline V gene. For the CDR3, the DNA is TGTGCCAGCTCACCACCGAAGGGGAACACCGGGGAGCTGTTTTTT. Amino acid sequence: CASSPPKGNTGELFF.

V and J are TRBV2 and TRBJ2-3; D may be TRBD1 (6 bases). The CDR3 covers 14 residues. CDR1 is SNHLY, CDR2 FYNNEI, per germline. V gave up 3 bases and J gave up 2 bases, with 9 bases separating them. The CDR3 region has the DNA TGTGCCAGCAGTGAGGGACAAAACACAGATACGCAGTATTTT. Translating it yields CASSEGQNTDTQYF.

This clonotype appeared many times. V and J are TRBV5-1 and TRBJ2-7; D is unclear. V shed 1 base and J shed 2 bases, with 7 bases lying between them. This CDR3 has 13 amino acids. Germline V CDR1 and CDR2: SGHRS, YFSETQ. This chain's CDR3 is CASSLKAPYEQYF. The CDR3 DNA reads as TGCGCCAGCAGCTTGAAGGCTCCCTACGAGCAGTACTTC.

In its sample, this clonotype was seen a few times. The CDR3 loop reads CASSRQMNTEAFF. The DNA of the CDR3 is TGTGCCAGCAGTCGACAGATGAACACTGAAGCTTTCTTT. The rearrangement joins TRBV7-9 to TRBJ1-1, with a weak D call TRBD1 (5 bases). The length of the CDR3 is 13 residues. Trimming left V 6 bases short and J 0 bases short, with 8 bases between. The germline V gene encodes CDR1 SEHNR and CDR2 FQNEAQ (reference sequence).

In its sample, this clonotype was seen a few times. This chain uses TRBV11-2 with TRBJ2-3, with D perhaps matching TRBD2 (5 bases). The germline CDR1 and CDR2 sequences are SGHAT and FQNNGV. Trimming removed 1 base from V and 5 bases from J, with 13 bases in between. The CDR3 is made up of 15 amino acids. This chain's CDR3 is CASSLGLSGVDTQYF. CDR3 nucleotide sequence: TGTGCCAGCAGCTTAGGGCTCTCCGGGGTAGATACGCAGTATTTT.

J is TRBJ2-7 and V is TRBV29-1, with a possible D match to TRBD2 (6 bases). CDR1 SQVTM and CDR2 ANQGSEA come from the germline V gene. This CDR3 comprises 14 residues. Trimming took 4 bases from V and 2 from J, leaving 15 bases between them. The CDR3 loop is CSVGGVAATYEQYF. CDR3 nucleotide sequence: TGCAGCGTTGGGGGGGTAGCAGCCACCTACGAGCAGTACTTC.

This clonotype was observed a handful of times. The chain recombines TRBV20-1 with TRBJ1-4, with D unclear. V lost 0 bases, J lost 8 bases, and 16 bases lay in between. Per the germline V gene, CDR1 is DFQATT and CDR2 is SNEGSKA (reference sequence). This CDR3 is built from 15 residues. Here the CDR3 reads CSARDPQYSPEKLFF. CDR3 DNA: TGCAGTGCTAGAGATCCCCAATACAGCCCCGAAAAACTGTTTTTT.

The genes are TRBV27 and TRBJ2-4; D unresolved. CDR1 is MNHEY, CDR2 SMNVEV, per germline (reference sequence). The V end lost 3 bases, the J end lost 13 bases, and 10 bases lay between the germline ends. The CDR3 extends over 11 amino acids. DNA of the CDR3: TGTGCCAGCAGTTTCGGTTTGAAGCAGTACTTC. Its protein is CASSFGLKQYF.

The V gene is TRBV20-1, the J gene TRBJ2-3; D is unresolved. The CDR3 runs 11 residues. Germline V gene sequence: CDR1 DFQATT, CDR2 SNEGSKA (reference sequence). V was cut by 3 bases and J by 3 bases, with 4 bases left in between. CDR3 loop: CSARMTDTQYF. CDR3 coding DNA: TGCAGTGCTAGGATGACAGATACGCAGTATTTT.

This clonotype has just a few counts. The chain has TRBV7-3 and TRBJ2-1; D unclear. Germline V lookup: CDR1 SGHTA, CDR2 FQGTGA. This CDR3 is built from 13 residues. The germline V and J ends were trimmed by 5 bases and 4 bases, with 9 bases remaining between them. As DNA, the CDR3 is TGTGCCAGCAGCCCCACGGTTTACAATGAGCAGTTCTTC. Translation gives CASSPTVYNEQFF.

This chain links TRBV7-9 with TRBJ2-3; 12 bases align to TRBD2. J gave up 5 bases and V 2 bases, and 5 bases lay outside the gene matches. CDR1 is SEHNR, CDR2 FQNEAQ, per germline (reference sequence). This CDR3 is built from 16 residues. The chain's CDR3 is CASSLLAGGLGDTQYF. CDR3 sequence (DNA): TGTGCCAGCAGCTTACTAGCGGGAGGGCTAGGAGATACGCAGTATTTT.

This clonotype was detected only once. This rearrangement joins TRBV7-3 to TRBJ2-1; maybe TRBD2 (7 bases). Germline lookup yields CDR1 SGHTA and CDR2 FQGTGA. The ends were cut back, 0 bases at V and 12 bases at J, with 15 bases in the middle. CDR3 length equals 14 residues. DNA for the CDR3: TGTGCCAGCAGCTTAACCCTTAGGGAGGGGGGGCAGTTCTTC. Encoded protein: CASSLTLREGGQFF.

This CDR3 reads CASSFANQPQHF. CDR3 DNA sequence: TGTGCCAGCAGCTTTGCCAATCAGCCCCAGCATTTT. The V gene is TRBV7-2, the J gene TRBJ1-5; D gene ambiguous. The V gene's germline CDR1 is SGHTA and CDR2 FQGNSA. The ends were cut back, 3 bases at V and 3 bases at J, with 3 bases in the middle. The length of the CDR3 is 12 residues.

This sequence joins TRBV5-1 and TRBJ2-3, with no clear D. Germline-derived CDR1 and CDR2 are SGHRS and YFSETQ. V was clipped by 3 bases and J by 0 bases, with 29 bases between them. This CDR3 is 21 amino acids long. Written as DNA, the CDR3 is TGCGCCAGCAGCTCGATCCCAATCAGCTACGAGCTGAGACCAAGCACAGATACGCAGTATTTT. This gives the protein CASSSIPISYELRPSTDTQYF.

This clonotype is a singleton in its sample. The chain recombines TRBV6-2 or TRBV6-3 with TRBJ1-2; D possibly corresponds to TRBD1 (5 bases). The length of the CDR3 is 14 residues. Germline CDR1 is MNHEY and CDR2 is SVGEGT. The V end was cut by 6 bases, the J end by 11 bases, with 22 bases between. For the CDR3, the DNA is TGTGCCAGCAGGCTAGCGGGACGGTTCAGTTTTTACACCTTC. The encoded protein is CASRLAGRFSFYTF.

The J gene is TRBJ1-2, the V gene TRBV2; D is uncertain. This CDR3 region has 14 residues. Germline V lookup: CDR1 SNHLY, CDR2 FYNNEI. Trimming removed 5 bases from V and 6 bases from J, with 16 bases in between. The CDR3 coding sequence is TGTGCCAGCAGTCTTCTTCAGAATGGGGATGGCTACACCTTC. This encodes CASSLLQNGDGYTF. The variable domain in full, with the rest retrieved from reference TRBV2 and TRBJ1-2, is EPEVTQTPSHQVTQMGQEVILRCVPISNHLYFYWYRQILGQKVEFLVSFYNNEISEKSEIFDDQFSVERPDGSNFTLKIRSTKLEDSAMYFCASSLLQNGDGYTFGSGTRLTVV.

There are many counts of this clonotype. The chain recombines TRBV20-1 with TRBJ2-5; 10 bases are shared with TRBD2. The ends lost 3 bases at V and 6 bases at J; junction bases unmatched: 4. The CDR3 runs to 13 residues. CDR1 is DFQATT and CDR2 is SNEGSKA in the germline V gene (reference sequence). CDR3 sequence: CSASTSGIKTQYF. The CDR3 DNA follows: TGCAGTGCTAGCACTAGCGGGATAAAGACCCAGTACTTC.

In this sample, this clonotype turned up many times. The chain uses TRBV30 and TRBJ1-2, with D hard to call. The V gene's germline CDR1 is GTSNPN and CDR2 SVGIG (reference sequence). V was pared by 0 bases and J by 6 bases, with 14 bases between. The CDR3 has 14 residues. CDR3 sequence: CAWSVGGEDHGYTF. The CDR3 bases are TGTGCCTGGAGTGTTGGCGGGGAAGATCATGGCTACACCTTC.

This clonotype was seen a handful of times. V usage is TRBV20-1 and J usage is TRBJ2-7; 10 positions agree with TRBD2. In germline, CDR1 is DFQATT, CDR2 SNEGSKA (reference sequence). The CDR3 length is 15 residues. V lost 5 bases and J lost 7; bases outside the gene matches: 14. The CDR3 nucleotides read TGCAGTGCTCAGGAGGGGACTAGCGTATCGGGAGAGCAGTACTTC. It translates to CSAQEGTSVSGEQYF.

The rearrangement joins TRBV28 to TRBJ2-2, with TRBD2 identical over 7 bases. V shed 8 bases, J shed 4 bases, and the junction held 10 bases outside the gene matches. CDR3 length: 15 residues. The V gene's germline CDR1 is MDHEN and CDR2 SYDVKM. The CDR3 DNA reads TGTGCCAGCCATAAGGGAGGGGCCAGCACCGGGGAGCTGTTTTTT. It encodes CASHKGGASTGELFF.

There are a few counts of this clonotype. The chain recombines TRBV10-2 with TRBJ2-1; 8 nucleotides match TRBD1. J was trimmed by 3 bases and V by 9 bases; bases with no gene match: 7. CDR3 size: 14 residues. Germline V gene lookup returns CDR1 WSHSY and CDR2 SAAADI. This CDR3 reads CASQQGDSYNEQFF. CDR3 coding DNA: TGCGCCAGTCAACAGGGGGATAGCTACAATGAGCAGTTCTTC.